This TCR beta chain was sequenced for a study of shared clonotypes between healthy human individuals. Into CD45RA+ naive and CD45RA-negative memory subsets, the CD4+ cells were split. Under the authors' procedure: Junction-only immunoSEQ sequences carried no quality scores, so filtering differed. TCRdb's copy holds only in-frame clones and misses some; the assay was immunoSEQ multiplex PCR. V and J calls and clone size follow that table, whereas D and trimming were derived from the DNA. This table has millions of clones, 90% to 95% appearing once. The CDR3 extends over 16 amino acids. V was pared by 4 bases and J by 1 base, with 13 bases between. In germline, CDR1 is LNHDA, CDR2 SQIVND (reference sequence).

The sequence was obtained from a man between 18 and 29 years old in good health. J is TRBJ1-4 and V is TRBV19; D is perhaps TRBD1 (6 bases). Sequencing was performed on naive CD4+ T cells sorted from blood. Documented subset: CD45RA+ positively selected. Here the CDR3 DNA reads TGTGCCAGTAGTAGAGGGGGACGAGGAACTAATGAAAAACTGTTTTTT. Amino acids: CASSRGGRGTNEKLFF.